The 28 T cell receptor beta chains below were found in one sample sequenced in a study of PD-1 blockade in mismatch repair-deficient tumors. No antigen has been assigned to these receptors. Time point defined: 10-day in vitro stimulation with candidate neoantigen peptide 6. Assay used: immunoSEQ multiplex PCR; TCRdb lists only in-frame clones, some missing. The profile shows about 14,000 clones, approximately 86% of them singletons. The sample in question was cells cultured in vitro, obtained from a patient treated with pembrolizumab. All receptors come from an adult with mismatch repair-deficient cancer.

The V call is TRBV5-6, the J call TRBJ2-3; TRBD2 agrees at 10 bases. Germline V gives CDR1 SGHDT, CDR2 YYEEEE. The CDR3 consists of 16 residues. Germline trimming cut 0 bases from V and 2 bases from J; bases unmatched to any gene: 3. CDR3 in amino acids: CASSLELAGNTDTQYF. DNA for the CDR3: TGTGCCAGCAGCTTGGAACTAGCGGGAAACACAGATACGCAGTATTTT.

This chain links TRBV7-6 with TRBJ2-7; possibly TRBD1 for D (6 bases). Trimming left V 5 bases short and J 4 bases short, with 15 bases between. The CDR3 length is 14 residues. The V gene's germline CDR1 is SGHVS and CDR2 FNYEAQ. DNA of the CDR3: TGTGCCAGCAGCCTGTCGACAGGTCTGTACGAGCAGTACTTC. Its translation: CASSLSTGLYEQYF.

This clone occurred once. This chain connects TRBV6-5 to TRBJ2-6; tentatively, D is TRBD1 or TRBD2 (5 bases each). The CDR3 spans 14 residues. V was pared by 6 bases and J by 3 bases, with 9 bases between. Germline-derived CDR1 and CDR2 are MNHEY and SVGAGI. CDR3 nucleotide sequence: TGTGCCAGCAGGAGGGGTTTTGGGGCCAACGTCCTGACTTTC. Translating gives CASRRGFGANVLTF.

The CDR3 coding sequence is TGCAGCGTTGAAGGACTAGACAGGGCACCCTACGAGCAGTACTTC. It yields the protein CSVEGLDRAPYEQYF. V usage is TRBV29-1 and J usage is TRBJ2-7, with D possibly being TRBD1 (7 bases). The CDR3 extends over 15 amino acids. Trimming shortened V by 1 base and J by 2 bases, and 15 bases separated the two germline ends. Germline V CDR1 and CDR2: SQVTM, ANQGSEA.

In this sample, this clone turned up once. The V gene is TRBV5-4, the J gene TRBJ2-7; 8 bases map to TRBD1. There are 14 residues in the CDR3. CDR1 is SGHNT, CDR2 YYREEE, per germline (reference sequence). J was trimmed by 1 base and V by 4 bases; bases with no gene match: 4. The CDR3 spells CASSLGQVSYEQYF. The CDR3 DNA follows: TGTGCCAGCAGCCTGGGACAGGTATCCTACGAGCAGTACTTC. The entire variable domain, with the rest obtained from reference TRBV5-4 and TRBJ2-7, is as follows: ETGVTQSPTHLIKTRGQQVTLRCSSQSGHNTVSWYQQALGQGPQFIFQYYREEENGRGNFPPRFSGLQFPNYSSELNVNALELDDSALYLCASSLGQVSYEQYFGPGTRLTVT.

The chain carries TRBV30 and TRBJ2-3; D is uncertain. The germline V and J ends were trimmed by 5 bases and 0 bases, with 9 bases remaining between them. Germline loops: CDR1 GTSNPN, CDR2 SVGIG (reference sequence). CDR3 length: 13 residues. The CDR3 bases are TGTGCCTGGTCTACAGTCAGCACAGATACGCAGTATTTT. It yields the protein CAWSTVSTDTQYF.

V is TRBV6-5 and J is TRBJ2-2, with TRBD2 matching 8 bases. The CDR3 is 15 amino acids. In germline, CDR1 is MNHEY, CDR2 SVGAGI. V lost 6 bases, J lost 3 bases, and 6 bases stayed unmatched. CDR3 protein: CASRYSGTYTGELFF. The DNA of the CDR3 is TGTGCCAGCAGATATAGCGGGACGTACACCGGGGAGCTGTTTTTT.

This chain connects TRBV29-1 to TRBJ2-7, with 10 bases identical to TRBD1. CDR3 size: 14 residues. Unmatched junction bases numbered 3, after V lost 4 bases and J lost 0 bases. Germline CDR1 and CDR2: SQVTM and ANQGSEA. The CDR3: CSVGDRGLSYEQYF. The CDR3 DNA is TGCAGCGTTGGGGACAGGGGCCTCTCCTACGAGCAGTACTTC.

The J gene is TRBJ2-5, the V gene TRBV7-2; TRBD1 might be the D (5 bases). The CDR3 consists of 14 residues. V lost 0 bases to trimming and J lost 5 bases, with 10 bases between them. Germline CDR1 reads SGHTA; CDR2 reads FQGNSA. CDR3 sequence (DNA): TGTGCCAGCAGCTTAGCAGGGGCAAGGGAGACCCAGTACTTC. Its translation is CASSLAGARETQYF. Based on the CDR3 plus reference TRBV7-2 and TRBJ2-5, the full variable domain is GAGVSQSPSNKVTEKGKDVELRCDPISGHTALYWYRQSLGQGLEFLIYFQGNSAPDKSGLPSDRFSAERTGGSVSTLTIQRTQQEDSAVYLCASSLAGARETQYFGPGTRLLVL.

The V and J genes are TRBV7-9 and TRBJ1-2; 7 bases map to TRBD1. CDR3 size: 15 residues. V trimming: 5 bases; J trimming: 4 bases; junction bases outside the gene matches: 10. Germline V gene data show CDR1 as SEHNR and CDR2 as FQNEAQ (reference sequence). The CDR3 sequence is CASSLPQGRLYGYTF. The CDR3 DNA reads TGTGCCAGCAGCCTACCACAGGGGCGGCTCTATGGCTACACCTTC.

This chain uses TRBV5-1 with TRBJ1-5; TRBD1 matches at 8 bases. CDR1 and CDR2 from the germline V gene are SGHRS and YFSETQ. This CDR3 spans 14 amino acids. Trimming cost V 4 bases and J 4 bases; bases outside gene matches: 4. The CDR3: CASSPGQDNQPQHF. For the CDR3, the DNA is TGCGCCAGCAGCCCGGGACAGGATAATCAGCCCCAGCATTTT.

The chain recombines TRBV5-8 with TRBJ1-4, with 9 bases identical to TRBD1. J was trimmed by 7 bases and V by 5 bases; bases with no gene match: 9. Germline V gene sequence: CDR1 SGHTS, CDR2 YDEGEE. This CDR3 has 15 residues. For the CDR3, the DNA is TGTGCCAGCAGTTCGACAGGGGGACCAGTTGAAAAACTGTTTTTT. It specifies CASSSTGGPVEKLFF.

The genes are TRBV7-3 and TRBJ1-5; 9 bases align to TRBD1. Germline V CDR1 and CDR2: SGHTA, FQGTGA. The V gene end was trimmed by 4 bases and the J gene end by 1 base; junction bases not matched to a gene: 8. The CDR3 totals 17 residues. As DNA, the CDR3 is TGTGCCAGCAGCTCTACAGGGGGCCTGGACAGCAATCAGCCCCAGCATTTT. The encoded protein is CASSSTGGLDSNQPQHF.

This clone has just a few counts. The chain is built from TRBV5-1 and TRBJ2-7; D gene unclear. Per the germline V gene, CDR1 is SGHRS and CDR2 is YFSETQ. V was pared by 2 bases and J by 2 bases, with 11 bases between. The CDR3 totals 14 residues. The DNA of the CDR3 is TGCGCCAGCAGCTTAGACTTTGCTACCTACGAGCAGTACTTC. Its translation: CASSLDFATYEQYF. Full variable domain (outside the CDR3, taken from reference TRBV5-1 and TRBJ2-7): KAGVTQTPRYLIKTRGQQVTLSCSPISGHRSVSWYQQTPGQGLQFLFEYFSETQRNKGNFPGRFSGRQFSNSRSEMNVSTLELGDSALYLCASSLDFATYEQYFGPGTRLTVT.

In DNA form, the CDR3 reads TGTGCCAGCAGGCAGGGGGCGGGTTATGGCTACACCTTC. Its translation is CASRQGAGYGYTF. V usage is TRBV28 and J usage is TRBJ1-2, with 8 bases lining up with TRBD1. The ends lost 6 bases at V and 5 bases at J; junction bases unmatched: 5. The CDR3 is 13 amino acids. Germline CDR1 reads MDHEN; CDR2 reads SYDVKM.

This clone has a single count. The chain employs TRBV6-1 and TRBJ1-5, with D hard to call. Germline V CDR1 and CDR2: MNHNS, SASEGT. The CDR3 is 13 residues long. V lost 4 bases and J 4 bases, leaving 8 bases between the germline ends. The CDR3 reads CASSVAANQPQHF. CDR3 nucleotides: TGTGCCAGCAGTGTGGCTGCAAATCAGCCCCAGCATTTT.

The CDR3 DNA is TGTGCCAGCTGCGGACTAGCGGGGAGCACAGATACGCAGTATTTT. Its protein product is CASCGLAGSTDTQYF. This sequence joins TRBV27 and TRBJ2-3; 12 positions agree with TRBD2. This CDR3 has 15 residues. Germline assignment: CDR1 MNHEY and CDR2 SMNVEV (reference sequence). J gave up 0 bases and V 8 bases, and 3 bases lay outside the gene matches.

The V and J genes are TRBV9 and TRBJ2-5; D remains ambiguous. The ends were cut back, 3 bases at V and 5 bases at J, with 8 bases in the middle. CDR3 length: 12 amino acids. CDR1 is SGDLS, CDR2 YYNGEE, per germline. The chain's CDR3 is CASSGVGETQYF. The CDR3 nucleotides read TGTGCCAGCAGCGGAGTGGGGGAGACCCAGTACTTC.

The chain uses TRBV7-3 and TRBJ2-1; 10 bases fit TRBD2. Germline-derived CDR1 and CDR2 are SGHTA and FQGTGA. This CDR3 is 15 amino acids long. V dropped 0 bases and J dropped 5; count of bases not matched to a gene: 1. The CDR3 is CASSLTSGGNNEQFF. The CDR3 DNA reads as TGTGCCAGCAGCTTAACTAGCGGGGGGAACAATGAGCAGTTCTTC.

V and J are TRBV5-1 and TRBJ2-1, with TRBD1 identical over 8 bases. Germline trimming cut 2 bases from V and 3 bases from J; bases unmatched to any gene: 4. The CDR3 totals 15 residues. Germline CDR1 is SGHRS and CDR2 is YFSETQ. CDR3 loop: CASSFQGAVYNEQFF. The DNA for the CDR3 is TGCGCCAGCAGCTTCCAGGGGGCGGTCTACAATGAGCAGTTCTTC.

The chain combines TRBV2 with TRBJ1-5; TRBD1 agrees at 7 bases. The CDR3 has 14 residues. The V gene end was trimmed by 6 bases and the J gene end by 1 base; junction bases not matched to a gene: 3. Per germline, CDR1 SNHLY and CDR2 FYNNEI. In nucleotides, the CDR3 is TGTGCCAGCAGGACAGGGTTGAGCAATCAGCCCCAGCATTTT. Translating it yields CASRTGLSNQPQHF.

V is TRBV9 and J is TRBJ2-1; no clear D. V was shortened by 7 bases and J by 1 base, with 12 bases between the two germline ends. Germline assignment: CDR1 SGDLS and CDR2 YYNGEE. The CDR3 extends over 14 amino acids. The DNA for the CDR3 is TGTGCCAGCGCTAGAGATCCGTCCTACAATGAGCAGTTCTTC. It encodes CASARDPSYNEQFF.

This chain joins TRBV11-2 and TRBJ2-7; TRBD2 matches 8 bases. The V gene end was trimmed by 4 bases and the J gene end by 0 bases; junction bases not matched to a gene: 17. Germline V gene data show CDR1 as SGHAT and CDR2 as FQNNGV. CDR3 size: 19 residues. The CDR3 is CASSSGGLLVSLSSYEQYF. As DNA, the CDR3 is TGTGCCAGCAGCTCGGGGGGGCTCCTGGTTTCCTTAAGCTCCTACGAGCAGTACTTC.

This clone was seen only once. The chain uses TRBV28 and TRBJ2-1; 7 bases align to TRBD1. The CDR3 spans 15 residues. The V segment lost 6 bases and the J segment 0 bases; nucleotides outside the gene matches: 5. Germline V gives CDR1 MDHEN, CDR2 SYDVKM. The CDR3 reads CASSRRGSSYNEQFF. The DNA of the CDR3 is TGTGCCAGCAGCCGCAGGGGGAGCTCCTACAATGAGCAGTTCTTC.

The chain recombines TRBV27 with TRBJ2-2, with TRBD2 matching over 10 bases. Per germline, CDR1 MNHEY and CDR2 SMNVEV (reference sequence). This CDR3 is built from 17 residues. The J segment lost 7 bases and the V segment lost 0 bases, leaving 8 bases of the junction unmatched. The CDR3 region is CASSLSAGGPRGGELFF. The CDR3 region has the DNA TGTGCCAGCAGTTTATCAGCGGGAGGGCCTCGGGGCGGGGAGCTGTTTTTT.

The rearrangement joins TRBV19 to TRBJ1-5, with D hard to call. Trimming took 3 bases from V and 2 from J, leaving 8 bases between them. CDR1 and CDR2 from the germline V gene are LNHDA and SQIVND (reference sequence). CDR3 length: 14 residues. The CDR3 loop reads CASSIRTGNQPQHF. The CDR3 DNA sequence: TGTGCCAGTAGTATCAGGACGGGCAATCAGCCCCAGCATTTT.

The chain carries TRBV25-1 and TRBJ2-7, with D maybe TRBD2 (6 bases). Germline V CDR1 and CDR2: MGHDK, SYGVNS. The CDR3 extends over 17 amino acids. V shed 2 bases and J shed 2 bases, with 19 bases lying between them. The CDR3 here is CASSEPPEGRPPYEQYF. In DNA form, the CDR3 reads TGTGCCAGCAGTGAACCCCCTGAGGGGAGGCCCCCCTACGAGCAGTACTTC.

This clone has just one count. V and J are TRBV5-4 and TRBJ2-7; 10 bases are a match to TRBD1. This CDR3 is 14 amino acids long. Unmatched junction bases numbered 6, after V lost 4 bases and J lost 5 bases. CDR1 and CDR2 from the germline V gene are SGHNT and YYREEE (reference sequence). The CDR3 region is CASSRAGTGDEQYF. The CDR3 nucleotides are TGTGCCAGCAGCCGTGCCGGGACAGGGGACGAGCAGTACTTC.